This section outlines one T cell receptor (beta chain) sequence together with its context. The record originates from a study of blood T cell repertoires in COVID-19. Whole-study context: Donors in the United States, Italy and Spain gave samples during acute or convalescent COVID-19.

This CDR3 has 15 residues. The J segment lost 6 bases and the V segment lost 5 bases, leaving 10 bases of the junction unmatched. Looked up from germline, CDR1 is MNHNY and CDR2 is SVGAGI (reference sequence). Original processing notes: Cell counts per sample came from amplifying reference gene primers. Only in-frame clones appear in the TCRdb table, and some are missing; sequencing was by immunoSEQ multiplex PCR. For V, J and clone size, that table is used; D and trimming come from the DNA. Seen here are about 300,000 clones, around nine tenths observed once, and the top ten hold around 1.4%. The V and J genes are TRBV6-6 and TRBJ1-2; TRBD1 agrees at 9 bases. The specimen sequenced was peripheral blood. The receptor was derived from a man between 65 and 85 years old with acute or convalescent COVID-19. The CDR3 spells CASSTSNRGRDGYTF. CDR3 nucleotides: TGTGCCAGCAGTACATCAAACAGGGGGCGGGATGGCTACACCTTC.